A selection of T cell receptor beta chains follows, all from one sample in a study of blood T cell repertoires in COVID-19. Assay used: immunoSEQ multiplex PCR; TCRdb lists only in-frame clones, some missing. The sample holds over 150,000 clones, roughly 81% seen once. Material for sequencing was peripheral blood. The source of these receptors is a woman older than 75 with COVID-19, enrolled during active disease. CDR3s include the opening cysteine and the closing phenylalanine or tryptophan. The order of the fields is D gene, clone size, V gene, J gene, CDR3 protein, CDR3 DNA. A D gene is named only where the DNA matches it firmly. Not all rows give a size; the values are once, few, many and, for expanded clones, a class.

d_call: TRBD2; clone_size: NA; v_call: TRBV2; j_call: TRBJ2-1; cdr3_aa: CASSGAGTSGGNEQFF; cdr3_nt: TGTGCCAGCAGTGGCGCCGGGACTAGCGGGGGCAATGAGCAGTTCTTC
d_call: NA; clone_size: NA; v_call: TRBV11-2; j_call: TRBJ2-3; cdr3_aa: CASSLVGDTQYF; cdr3_nt: TGTGCCAGCAGCTTAGTCGGAGATACGCAGTATTTT
d_call: TRBD1; clone_size: NA; v_call: TRBV2; j_call: TRBJ1-2; cdr3_aa: CASRWTGGGYGYTF; cdr3_nt: TGTGCCAGCAGATGGACAGGGGGCGGCTATGGCTACACCTTC
d_call: NA; clone_size: once; v_call: TRBV27; j_call: TRBJ2-3; cdr3_aa: CASSPLTSRGFDTQYF; cdr3_nt: TGTGCCAGCAGTCCGCTGACTAGCAGGGGCTTTGATACGCAGTATTTT
d_call: NA; clone_size: NA; v_call: TRBV24-1; j_call: TRBJ1-2; cdr3_aa: CATSESGLNYGYTF; cdr3_nt: TGTGCCACCAGTGAATCCGGTCTTAACTATGGCTACACCTTC
d_call: NA; clone_size: NA; v_call: TRBV5-6; j_call: TRBJ2-5; cdr3_aa: CASSPLIWQGKETQYF; cdr3_nt: TGTGCCAGCAGCCCGCTAATTTGGCAGGGGAAAGAGACCCAGTACTTC
d_call: TRBD1; clone_size: NA; v_call: TRBV5-1; j_call: TRBJ2-7; cdr3_aa: CASRPGQNSYEQYF; cdr3_nt: TGCGCCAGCAGACCGGGACAGAACTCCTACGAGCAGTACTTC
d_call: NA; clone_size: few; v_call: TRBV5-1; j_call: TRBJ1-3; cdr3_aa: CASSLDLPVGDTIYF; cdr3_nt: TGCGCCAGCAGCTTGGACCTCCCTGTTGGAGACACCATATATTTT
d_call: TRBD1; clone_size: once; v_call: TRBV18; j_call: TRBJ1-6; cdr3_aa: CASSPRTRTGSHSPLHF; cdr3_nt: TGTGCCAGCTCACCCCGAACCCGGACAGGGTCGCATTCACCCCTCCACTTT
d_call: TRBD2; clone_size: NA; v_call: TRBV13; j_call: TRBJ2-1; cdr3_aa: CASSLEPGLAADSSYNEQFF; cdr3_nt: TGTGCCAGCAGCTTAGAACCGGGACTAGCGGCTGACAGCTCCTACAATGAGCAGTTCTTC
d_call: TRBD2; clone_size: NA; v_call: TRBV28; j_call: TRBJ2-5; cdr3_aa: CASSPGLAETQYF; cdr3_nt: TGTGCCAGCAGTCCAGGACTAGCAGAGACCCAGTACTTC
d_call: TRBD1; clone_size: NA; v_call: TRBV7-6; j_call: TRBJ2-2; cdr3_aa: CASSSRQGSTGELFF; cdr3_nt: TGTGCCAGCAGCTCCCGACAGGGGAGCACCGGGGAGCTGTTTTTT
d_call: NA; clone_size: NA; v_call: TRBV2; j_call: TRBJ1-2; cdr3_aa: CASSWAGDGYTF; cdr3_nt: TGTGCCAGCAGTTGGGCCGGGGATGGCTACACCTTC
d_call: NA; clone_size: once; v_call: TRBV3-1/TRBV3-2; j_call: TRBJ2-2; cdr3_aa: CASSQAGAGTGELFF; cdr3_nt: TGTGCCAGCAGCCAAGCAGGGGCTGGCACCGGGGAGCTGTTTTTT
d_call: NA; clone_size: NA; v_call: TRBV7-9; j_call: TRBJ1-2; cdr3_aa: CASSLLSGYGYTF; cdr3_nt: TGTGCCAGCAGCTTACTTTCGGGTTATGGCTACACCTTC
d_call: TRBD1; clone_size: NA; v_call: TRBV7-9; j_call: TRBJ2-1; cdr3_aa: CASSRDRVGNEQFF; cdr3_nt: TGTGCCAGCAGCCGGGACAGGGTAGGCAATGAGCAGTTCTTC
d_call: TRBD1; clone_size: NA; v_call: TRBV4-1; j_call: TRBJ1-2; cdr3_aa: CASSLTPGGDYGYTF; cdr3_nt: TGCGCCAGCAGCCTAACCCCAGGGGGCGACTATGGCTACACCTTC
d_call: NA; clone_size: NA; v_call: TRBV4-3; j_call: TRBJ1-6; cdr3_aa: CASSQDIMAGNSPLHF; cdr3_nt: TGCGCCAGCAGCCAAGATATTATGGCAGGGAATTCACCCCTCCACTTT
d_call: NA; clone_size: NA; v_call: TRBV2; j_call: TRBJ1-5; cdr3_aa: CASSPQVLEPQHF; cdr3_nt: TGTGCCAGCAGTCCACAGGTACTTGAGCCCCAGCATTTT
d_call: TRBD1; clone_size: NA; v_call: TRBV2; j_call: TRBJ1-3; cdr3_aa: CASSGQGISGNTIYF; cdr3_nt: TGTGCCAGCAGCGGACAGGGAATCTCTGGAAACACCATATATTTT
d_call: NA; clone_size: NA; v_call: TRBV5-1; j_call: TRBJ2-7; cdr3_aa: CASRNDNYEQYF; cdr3_nt: TGCGCCAGCAGAAACGACAACTACGAGCAGTACTTC
d_call: NA; clone_size: NA; v_call: TRBV14; j_call: TRBJ1-6; cdr3_aa: CASSQARRNSPLHF; cdr3_nt: TGTGCCAGCAGCCAAGCCAGGAGGAATTCACCCCTCCACTTT
d_call: NA; clone_size: NA; v_call: TRBV21-1; j_call: TRBJ1-2; cdr3_aa: CASSNAGENGYTF; cdr3_nt: TGTGCCAGCAGCAATGCCGGGGAGAATGGCTACACCTTC
d_call: TRBD1; clone_size: NA; v_call: TRBV6-4; j_call: TRBJ2-1; cdr3_aa: CASSDSFRQGRNEQFF; cdr3_nt: TGTGCCAGCAGTGACTCGTTTCGACAGGGTCGCAATGAGCAGTTCTTC
d_call: NA; clone_size: NA; v_call: TRBV10-3; j_call: TRBJ1-5; cdr3_aa: CAISAEGASHQPQHF; cdr3_nt: TGTGCCATCAGTGCCGAGGGTGCATCACATCAGCCCCAGCATTTT
d_call: TRBD1; clone_size: NA; v_call: TRBV27; j_call: TRBJ1-5; cdr3_aa: CASSNRQGGNQPQHF; cdr3_nt: TGTGCCAGCAGTAACCGACAGGGGGGCAATCAGCCCCAGCATTTT
d_call: NA; clone_size: NA; v_call: TRBV6-5; j_call: TRBJ2-7; cdr3_aa: CASGWEMSYEQYF; cdr3_nt: TGTGCCAGCGGTTGGGAGATGTCCTACGAGCAGTACTTC
d_call: NA; clone_size: NA; v_call: TRBV6-5; j_call: TRBJ1-3; cdr3_aa: CASNPLSGGVNTIYF; cdr3_nt: TGTGCCAGCAACCCACTTAGCGGGGGGGTAAACACCATATATTTT
d_call: NA; clone_size: NA; v_call: TRBV4-1; j_call: TRBJ1-2; cdr3_aa: CASSQVHGQGPDYGYTF; cdr3_nt: TGCGCCAGCAGCCAAGTCCACGGCCAGGGGCCGGACTATGGCTACACCTTC
d_call: TRBD1; clone_size: NA; v_call: TRBV19; j_call: TRBJ1-5; cdr3_aa: CASRDRAGNQPQHF; cdr3_nt: TGTGCCAGTAGGGACAGGGCCGGGAATCAGCCCCAGCATTTT
d_call: TRBD2; clone_size: NA; v_call: TRBV27; j_call: TRBJ2-5; cdr3_aa: CASSSSGGAWETQYF; cdr3_nt: TGTGCCAGCAGTTCTAGCGGGGGGGCCTGGGAGACCCAGTACTTC
d_call: NA; clone_size: NA; v_call: TRBV7-2; j_call: TRBJ2-4; cdr3_aa: CASSSETGREPSF; cdr3_nt: TGTGCCAGCAGCTCGGAAACAGGGCGGGAGCCTAGCTTC
d_call: TRBD2; clone_size: NA; v_call: TRBV5-6; j_call: TRBJ2-5; cdr3_aa: CASSLKLAGGQETQYF; cdr3_nt: TGTGCCAGCAGCTTGAAGTTAGCGGGGGGACAAGAGACCCAGTACTTC
d_call: TRBD1; clone_size: few; v_call: TRBV18; j_call: TRBJ1-4; cdr3_aa: CASSPATGVEKLFF; cdr3_nt: TGTGCCAGCTCACCAGCGACAGGGGTTGAAAAACTGTTTTTT
d_call: TRBD1; clone_size: NA; v_call: TRBV7-7; j_call: TRBJ2-3; cdr3_aa: CASSPDRVTDTQYF; cdr3_nt: TGTGCTAGCAGCCCCGACAGGGTAACAGATACGCAGTATTTT
d_call: TRBD1; clone_size: NA; v_call: TRBV2; j_call: TRBJ1-6; cdr3_aa: CASSAGTGQSPLHF; cdr3_nt: TGTGCCAGCAGCGCCGGGACAGGGCAATCACCCCTCCACTTT
d_call: TRBD1; clone_size: NA; v_call: TRBV5-1; j_call: TRBJ2-1; cdr3_aa: CASSPGTGNNEQFF; cdr3_nt: TGCGCCAGCAGCCCCGGGACAGGCAACAATGAGCAGTTCTTC
d_call: TRBD1; clone_size: NA; v_call: TRBV5-1; j_call: TRBJ1-2; cdr3_aa: CASSWGTGAGGYTF; cdr3_nt: TGCGCCAGCAGCTGGGGGACAGGGGCCGGTGGCTACACCTTC
d_call: NA; clone_size: NA; v_call: TRBV29-1; j_call: TRBJ2-1; cdr3_aa: CSVGQGGNEQFF; cdr3_nt: TGCAGCGTTGGGCAGGGCGGCAATGAGCAGTTCTTC
d_call: TRBD1; clone_size: few; v_call: TRBV2; j_call: TRBJ1-4; cdr3_aa: CASNGQGLINEKLFF; cdr3_nt: TGTGCCAGCAATGGACAGGGGCTCATAAATGAAAAACTGTTTTTT
d_call: NA; clone_size: few; v_call: TRBV19; j_call: TRBJ2-2; cdr3_aa: CASNPGGSLGAGELFF; cdr3_nt: TGTGCCAGTAATCCTGGTGGGAGTCTTGGCGCCGGGGAGCTGTTTTTT
d_call: TRBD2; clone_size: NA; v_call: TRBV7-9; j_call: TRBJ2-1; cdr3_aa: CASSSLLAVFDNEQFF; cdr3_nt: TGTGCCAGCAGCTCCCTTCTAGCGGTATTTGACAATGAGCAGTTCTTC
d_call: NA; clone_size: NA; v_call: TRBV18; j_call: TRBJ1-1; cdr3_aa: CASSPPSRSNTEAFF; cdr3_nt: TGTGCCAGCTCACCACCTAGTAGAAGTAACACTGAAGCTTTCTTT
d_call: TRBD2; clone_size: NA; v_call: TRBV6-5; j_call: TRBJ2-7; cdr3_aa: CASSELAGSNYEQYF; cdr3_nt: TGTGCCAGCAGCGAGTTAGCGGGGTCGAACTACGAGCAGTACTTC
d_call: TRBD2; clone_size: NA; v_call: TRBV29-1; j_call: TRBJ2-3; cdr3_aa: CSGYLAGVYTDTQYF; cdr3_nt: TGCAGCGGTTATCTAGCGGGAGTTTATACAGATACGCAGTATTTT
d_call: TRBD1; clone_size: NA; v_call: TRBV5-5; j_call: TRBJ2-1; cdr3_aa: CASSLRGTGSFF; cdr3_nt: TGTGCCAGCAGCTTGCGGGGGACAGGTTCGTTCTTC
d_call: NA; clone_size: NA; v_call: TRBV28; j_call: TRBJ2-1; cdr3_aa: CATSLVGHINEQFF; cdr3_nt: TGTGCCACCTCCCTAGTAGGCCACATAAATGAGCAGTTCTTC
d_call: NA; clone_size: NA; v_call: TRBV7-6; j_call: TRBJ2-7; cdr3_aa: CASSFGQGTSYEQYF; cdr3_nt: TGTGCCAGCAGCTTCGGTCAGGGGACCTCCTACGAGCAGTACTTC
d_call: NA; clone_size: NA; v_call: TRBV9; j_call: TRBJ2-1; cdr3_aa: CASSVLSYNEQFF; cdr3_nt: TGTGCCAGCAGCGTTCTGTCCTACAATGAGCAGTTCTTC
d_call: NA; clone_size: few; v_call: TRBV9; j_call: TRBJ2-5; cdr3_aa: CASSVAAEKGAQYF; cdr3_nt: TGTGCCAGCAGCGTAGCCGCCGAAAAGGGGGCCCAGTACTTC
d_call: TRBD2; clone_size: NA; v_call: TRBV29-1; j_call: TRBJ2-7; cdr3_aa: CSVVSGGAIDEQYF; cdr3_nt: TGCAGCGTTGTGAGCGGGGGGGCTATCGACGAGCAGTACTTC
d_call: NA; clone_size: NA; v_call: TRBV7-9; j_call: TRBJ1-2; cdr3_aa: CASSSPGIGYGYTF; cdr3_nt: TGTGCCAGCAGCTCCCCGGGAATAGGGTATGGCTACACCTTC
d_call: TRBD1; clone_size: NA; v_call: TRBV11-2; j_call: TRBJ2-7; cdr3_aa: CASSLGTGEGYEQYF; cdr3_nt: TGTGCCAGCAGCTTGGGGACAGGGGAGGGCTACGAGCAGTACTTC
d_call: TRBD2; clone_size: NA; v_call: TRBV27; j_call: TRBJ2-3; cdr3_aa: CASSRTSGRTDTQYF; cdr3_nt: TGTGCCAGCAGTCGGACTAGCGGGAGAACAGATACGCAGTATTTT
d_call: NA; clone_size: NA; v_call: TRBV29-1; j_call: TRBJ2-3; cdr3_aa: CSAYRDTQYF; cdr3_nt: TGCAGCGCTTACAGGGATACGCAGTATTTT
d_call: NA; clone_size: few; v_call: TRBV7-9; j_call: TRBJ2-7; cdr3_aa: CASSLSQGRVHEQYF; cdr3_nt: TGTGCCAGCAGCTTAAGCCAGGGGAGGGTCCACGAGCAGTACTTC
d_call: NA; clone_size: NA; v_call: TRBV18; j_call: TRBJ2-7; cdr3_aa: CASSPDRSSYEQYF; cdr3_nt: TGTGCCAGCTCACCGGACAGAAGCTCCTACGAGCAGTACTTC
d_call: NA; clone_size: NA; v_call: TRBV6-6; j_call: TRBJ2-6; cdr3_aa: CASRDGGLWANVLTF; cdr3_nt: TGTGCCAGCAGGGACGGGGGACTTTGGGCCAACGTCCTGACTTTC
d_call: TRBD1; clone_size: NA; v_call: TRBV19; j_call: TRBJ2-1; cdr3_aa: CASSSQGVYNEQFF; cdr3_nt: TGTGCCAGTAGTAGTCAGGGGGTCTACAATGAGCAGTTCTTC
d_call: NA; clone_size: NA; v_call: TRBV7-3; j_call: TRBJ2-1; cdr3_aa: CASSLSSEPDNEQFF; cdr3_nt: TGTGCCAGCAGCTTATCTAGCGAGCCAGACAATGAGCAGTTCTTC